The 26 T cell receptor beta chains below all came from one sample that was sequenced in a study of blood T cell repertoires in COVID-19. Produced via immunoSEQ multiplex PCR; TCRdb's table is partial and in-frame only. The data hold some 360,000 clones, with around 87% observed a single time. What was sequenced was peripheral blood. The receptors here all came from a woman aged 60 to 75 with COVID-19, enrolled during active disease.

The CDR3, as DNA: TGCGCCAGCAGCCCATTTCCCGCTAGCGATAGTAGGAATGAGCAGTTCTTC. The encoded protein is CASSPFPASDSRNEQFF. J is TRBJ2-1 and V is TRBV4-1; weak D call: TRBD2 (6 bases). V was trimmed by 4 bases and J by 7 bases, leaving 23 bases between them. The CDR3 length is 17 residues. Germline CDR1 is MGHRA and CDR2 is YSYEKL.

The chain recombines TRBV3-1 (or the pseudogene TRBV3-2) with TRBJ1-1; TRBD1 is a possible D gene (6 bases). This CDR3 has 14 residues. CDR1 LGHDT and CDR2 YNNKEL come from the germline V gene (reference sequence). V dropped 1 base and J dropped 8 bases, with 14 bases sitting between them. In DNA, the CDR3 is TGTGCCAGCAGCCAAGGCCCTGTGGGGGCAGAAGCTTTCTTT. This sequence encodes CASSQGPVGAEAFF.

Regarding this clone: Given a much more abundant clone one base away, this may be a read error. The V gene is TRBV6-2 or TRBV6-3, the J gene TRBJ1-2; maybe TRBD1 (6 bases). The CDR3 spans 15 residues. V gave up 6 bases and J gave up 1 base, with 15 bases separating them. Germline V gene sequence: CDR1 MNHEY, CDR2 SVGEGT. The CDR3 DNA reads TGTGCCAGCAGCCAGGGGTGGACAAATAACTATGGCTACACCTTC. This gives the protein CASSQGWTNNYGYTF.

The genes are TRBV19 and TRBJ2-2; TRBD2 is a possible D gene (5 bases). Germline V gene lookup returns CDR1 LNHDA and CDR2 SQIVND (reference sequence). Trimming removed 6 bases at V and 0 bases at J, with 14 bases between. CDR3 size: 16 residues. The CDR3 DNA sequence: TGTGCCAGTAGGTTTATTTGGAGGACGAACACCGGGGAGCTGTTTTTT. Its translation is CASRFIWRTNTGELFF. Filled out from reference TRBV19 and TRBJ2-2, the complete variable domain reads DGGITQSPKYLFRKEGQNVTLSCEQNLNHDAMYWYRQDPGQGLRLIYYSQIVNDFQKGDIAEGYSVSREKKESFPLTVTSAQKNPTAFYLCASRFIWRTNTGELFFGEGSRLTVL.

The chain employs TRBV9 and TRBJ1-3; TRBD1 matches 10 bases. This CDR3 contains 16 residues. Germline assignment: CDR1 SGDLS and CDR2 YYNGEE. V was clipped by 3 bases and J by 1 base; unmatched bases: 4. The CDR3 reads CASSAGTGASGNTIYF. The CDR3 nucleotides read TGTGCCAGCAGCGCCGGGACAGGGGCATCTGGAAACACCATATATTTT.

This clone was counted once. The V gene is TRBV3-1 (or the pseudogene TRBV3-2), the J gene TRBJ2-7, with 8 bases matching TRBD1. J lost 6 bases, V lost 3 bases, and 4 bases had no gene match. Germline V gives CDR1 LGHDT, CDR2 YNNKEL (reference sequence). This CDR3 has 13 amino acids. The chain's CDR3 is CASSQLTGVEQYF. The CDR3 bases are TGTGCCAGCAGCCAGCTGACAGGGGTCGAGCAGTACTTC.

The chain couples TRBV7-2 to TRBJ1-4; D remains ambiguous. CDR3 size: 16 residues. V was cut by 1 base and J by 0 bases, with 9 bases left in between. Germline loops: CDR1 SGHTA, CDR2 FQGNSA. The CDR3 sequence is CASSLGVRATNEKLFF. The CDR3 nucleotides read TGTGCCAGCAGCTTAGGGGTGAGGGCAACTAATGAAAAACTGTTTTTT. Based on the CDR3 plus reference TRBV7-2 and TRBJ1-4, the full variable domain is GAGVSQSPSNKVTEKGKDVELRCDPISGHTALYWYRQSLGQGLEFLIYFQGNSAPDKSGLPSDRFSAERTGGSVSTLTIQRTQQEDSAVYLCASSLGVRATNEKLFFGSGTQLSVL.

This sequence joins TRBV12-3 or TRBV12-4 and TRBJ1-1; D is unclear. CDR3 length: 13 amino acids. With 5 bases removed from V and 1 base from J, the gap between germline ends came to 8 bases. CDR3 sequence: CASSPGSNTEAFF. In nucleotides, the CDR3 is TGTGCCAGCAGTCCCGGGTCGAACACTGAAGCTTTCTTT.

About this clone: Other DNA variants within this sample encode the same CDR3. The gene calls are TRBV6-5 and TRBJ1-1; a weak D match, TRBD1 (6 bases). The CDR3 extends over 11 amino acids. V gave up 5 bases and J gave up 5 bases, with 6 bases separating them. Germline lookup yields CDR1 MNHEY and CDR2 SVGAGI. CDR3 protein: CASSRGTEAFF. The CDR3 DNA reads TGTGCCAGCAGTAGGGGGACTGAAGCTTTCTTT.

Turning to this clone: Relative to the germline gene, one junction end is altered; a read error may explain this. The chain recombines TRBV12-3 or TRBV12-4 with TRBJ2-7, with TRBD2 as a possible D gene (6 bases). The CDR3 has 12 amino acids. The CDR3 bases are TGTGCCTGCAGGGAGGCGGCCTACGAGCAGTACTTC. This codes for CACREAAYEQYF.

The table lists this clone with a count of one. V and J are TRBV29-1 and TRBJ1-2; D perhaps matches TRBD1 (6 bases). This CDR3 has 12 amino acids. V was clipped by 1 base and J by 7 bases, with 10 bases between them. Germline CDR1 SQVTM, CDR2 ANQGSEA. CDR3 sequence reads: CSVEGGGGGYTF. The CDR3 nucleotides are TGCAGCGTTGAAGGAGGGGGGGGTGGCTACACCTTC. The whole variable domain, filled in from reference TRBV29-1 and TRBJ1-2, reads SAVISQKPSRDICQRGTSLTIQCQVDSQVTMMFWYRQQPGQSLTLIATANQGSEATYESGFVIDKFPISRPNLTFSTLTVSNMSPEDSSIYLCSVEGGGGGYTFGSGTRLTVV.

The chain has TRBV2 and TRBJ1-2; TRBD1 is a possible D gene (5 bases). V lost 5 bases and J 2 bases, leaving 9 bases between the germline ends. The CDR3 is 13 residues long. Per the germline V gene, CDR1 is SNHLY and CDR2 is FYNNEI. The CDR3 is CASSLGLNYGYTF. In DNA form, the CDR3 reads TGTGCCAGCAGTCTGGGACTGAACTATGGCTACACCTTC.

This sequence joins TRBV18 and TRBJ2-7; D perhaps matches TRBD2 (6 bases). The germline gives CDR1 KGHSH, CDR2 LQKENI. The V end was cut by 8 bases, the J end by 4 bases, with 15 bases between. The CDR3 runs to 13 residues. The CDR3 sequence: CASTRPGGYEQYF. In DNA, the CDR3 is TGTGCCAGCACAAGACCAGGAGGGTACGAGCAGTACTTC.

CDR3 protein: CASSEPGLASQETQYF. CDR3 bases: TGTGCCAGCAGCGAACCGGGACTAGCGAGCCAAGAGACCCAGTACTTC. The gene calls are TRBV7-9 and TRBJ2-5, with TRBD2 matching over 10 bases. Germline V gene data show CDR1 as SEHNR and CDR2 as FQNEAQ (reference sequence). CDR3 size: 16 residues. The trim removed 5 bases at V and 1 base at J, leaving 7 bases unmatched.

This rearrangement joins TRBV7-2 to TRBJ2-7; 8 bases line up with TRBD1. CDR1 SGHTA and CDR2 FQGNSA come from the germline V gene. V lost 4 bases to trimming and J lost 1 base; unmatched junction nucleotides: 3. The CDR3 totals 14 residues. CDR3 DNA: TGTGCCAGCAGCTCGGGACAGGAATCCTACGAGCAGTACTTC. Translating it yields CASSSGQESYEQYF. Full variable domain (remainder filled in from reference TRBV7-2 and TRBJ2-7): GAGVSQSPSNKVTEKGKDVELRCDPISGHTALYWYRQSLGQGLEFLIYFQGNSAPDKSGLPSDRFSAERTGGSVSTLTIQRTQQEDSAVYLCASSSGQESYEQYFGPGTRLTVT.

This clone was observed a single time. V gene TRBV28 combines with J gene TRBJ1-5; D is unclear. Germline assignment: CDR1 MDHEN and CDR2 SYDVKM. V was clipped by 4 bases and J by 0 bases, with 7 bases between them. This CDR3 spans 14 amino acids. CDR3 DNA: TGTGCCAGCAGTTATACATATAGCAATCAGCCCCAGCATTTT. It specifies CASSYTYSNQPQHF.

The chain combines TRBV15 with TRBJ2-4; tentatively, D is TRBD1 (6 bases). Trimming stripped 5 bases from V and 16 bases from J, with 27 bases between. This CDR3 spans 15 amino acids. Germline CDR1 LNHNV, CDR2 YYDKDF (reference sequence). The CDR3 region has the DNA TGTGCCACCAGCGCCCGGGTTTTGGGGGTGGACAGCCCCTACTTC. It is translated as CATSARVLGVDSPYF.

This chain links TRBV7-9 with TRBJ1-2; TRBD1 aligns across 9 bases. This CDR3 is 15 amino acids long. Germline CDR1 SEHNR, CDR2 FQNEAQ (reference sequence). V shed 2 bases and J 8 bases; nucleotides not matched to a gene: 9. The CDR3 reads CASSLPGQGIGGYTF. In DNA form, the CDR3 reads TGTGCCAGCAGCTTACCGGGACAGGGAATAGGAGGCTACACCTTC.

This clone has just one count. V is TRBV3-1 (or the pseudogene TRBV3-2) and J is TRBJ2-5; 10 bases agree with TRBD1. CDR3 length: 16 amino acids. V lost 4 bases, J lost 2 bases, and 7 bases stayed unmatched. Per germline, CDR1 LGHDT and CDR2 YNNKEL (reference sequence). The DNA of the CDR3 is TGTGCCAGCAGCCTTCGGGGGACAGGGGCACAAGAGACCCAGTACTTC. This gives the protein CASSLRGTGAQETQYF.

The V call is TRBV5-1, the J call TRBJ1-5; D remains ambiguous. Trimming took 4 bases from V and 1 from J, leaving 6 bases between them. Germline V gene sequence: CDR1 SGHRS, CDR2 YFSETQ. CDR3 length: 13 amino acids. CDR3: CASSLFSNQPQHF. CDR3 in DNA: TGCGCCAGCAGCCTATTCAGCAATCAGCCCCAGCATTTT.

The V gene is TRBV5-1, the J gene TRBJ2-7, with 11 bases aligning to TRBD2. The trim removed 4 bases at V and 4 bases at J, leaving 7 bases unmatched. Germline CDR1 reads SGHRS; CDR2 reads YFSETQ. The CDR3 contains 15 residues. The CDR3 loop reads CASSVAGGRMYEQYF. The CDR3, as DNA: TGCGCCAGCAGCGTAGCGGGGGGGCGGATGTACGAGCAGTACTTC.

The chain joins TRBV11-1 to TRBJ1-1; TRBD1 matches at 9 bases. After removal of 1 base from V and 3 bases from J, the junction contained 3 bases not matched to a gene. Germline V gene sequence: CDR1 SGHAT, CDR2 FQDESV (reference sequence). The CDR3 spans 15 residues. CDR3 DNA sequence: TGTGCCAGCAGCTTAGGGACAGGGGTATACACTGAAGCTTTCTTT. It yields the protein CASSLGTGVYTEAFF.

The chain combines TRBV19 with TRBJ1-2; 11 bases are shared with TRBD1. The CDR3 is made up of 15 amino acids. The V gene's germline CDR1 is LNHDA and CDR2 SQIVND (reference sequence). J was trimmed by 6 bases and V by 4 bases; bases with no gene match: 7. For the CDR3, the DNA is TGTGCCAGTAGTACCTCCCGGACAGGGGGCCATGGCTACACCTTC. This codes for CASSTSRTGGHGYTF.

This clone was seen a single time. The chain links TRBV6-6 to TRBJ2-1, with TRBD1 identical over 10 bases. CDR3 length: 15 amino acids. V dropped 4 bases and J dropped 9; count of bases not matched to a gene: 9. Germline V gives CDR1 MNHNY, CDR2 SVGAGI (reference sequence). The CDR3 sequence is CASSSGTGEYGEQFF. In nucleotides, the CDR3 is TGTGCCAGCAGTTCCGGGACAGGGGAATATGGTGAGCAGTTCTTC.

The rearrangement links TRBV5-1 to TRBJ2-5, with TRBD1 identical over 8 bases. The CDR3 runs to 15 residues. V shed 5 bases, J shed 4 bases, and the junction held 10 bases outside the gene matches. From germline, CDR1 is SGHRS and CDR2 YFSETQ. CDR3 residues: CASRGTGQGAETQYF. CDR3 in DNA: TGCGCCAGCAGGGGGACTGGACAGGGCGCAGAGACCCAGTACTTC.

The chain recombines TRBV30 with TRBJ1-4; D not resolved. The germline V gene encodes CDR1 GTSNPN and CDR2 SVGIG (reference sequence). The CDR3 runs to 13 residues. V lost 0 bases and J 6 bases, leaving 8 bases between the germline ends. The CDR3 here is CAWSVGGYEKLFF. Written as DNA, the CDR3 is TGTGCCTGGAGTGTAGGAGGGTATGAAAAACTGTTTTTT.